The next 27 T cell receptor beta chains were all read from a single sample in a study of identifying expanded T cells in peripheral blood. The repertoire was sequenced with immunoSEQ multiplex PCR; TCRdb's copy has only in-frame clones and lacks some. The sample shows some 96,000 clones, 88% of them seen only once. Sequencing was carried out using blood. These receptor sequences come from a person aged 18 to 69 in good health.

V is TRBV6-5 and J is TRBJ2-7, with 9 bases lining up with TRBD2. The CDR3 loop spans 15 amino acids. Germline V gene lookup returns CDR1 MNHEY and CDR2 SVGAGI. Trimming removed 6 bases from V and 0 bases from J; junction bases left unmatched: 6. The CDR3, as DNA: TGTGCCAGCAGGGACGTAGCGGGAGCCTCCTACGAGCAGTACTTC. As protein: CASRDVAGASYEQYF.

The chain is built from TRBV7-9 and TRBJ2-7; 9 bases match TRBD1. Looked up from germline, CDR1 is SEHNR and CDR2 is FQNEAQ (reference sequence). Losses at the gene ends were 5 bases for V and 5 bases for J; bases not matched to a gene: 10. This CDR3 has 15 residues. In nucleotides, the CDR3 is TGTGCCAGCAGCGTCCAAACAGGGGGCATTAACGAGCAGTACTTC. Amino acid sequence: CASSVQTGGINEQYF.

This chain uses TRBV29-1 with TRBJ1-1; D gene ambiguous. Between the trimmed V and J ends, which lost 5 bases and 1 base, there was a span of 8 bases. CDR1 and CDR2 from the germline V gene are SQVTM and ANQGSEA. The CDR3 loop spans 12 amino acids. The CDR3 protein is CSVLRGNTEAFF. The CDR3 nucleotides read TGCAGCGTTCTACGGGGGAACACTGAAGCTTTCTTT.

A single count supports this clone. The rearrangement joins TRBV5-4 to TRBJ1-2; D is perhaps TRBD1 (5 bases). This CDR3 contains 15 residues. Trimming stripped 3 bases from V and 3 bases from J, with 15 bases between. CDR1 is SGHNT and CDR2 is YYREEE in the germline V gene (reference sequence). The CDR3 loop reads CASSSDSLAHYGYTF. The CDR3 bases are TGTGCCAGCAGCTCCGACAGTCTTGCCCACTATGGCTACACCTTC.

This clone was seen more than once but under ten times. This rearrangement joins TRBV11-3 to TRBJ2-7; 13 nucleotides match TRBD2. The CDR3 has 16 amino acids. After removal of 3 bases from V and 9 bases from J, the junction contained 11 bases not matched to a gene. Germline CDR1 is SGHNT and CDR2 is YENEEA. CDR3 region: CASSLETGTSGTGQYF. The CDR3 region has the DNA TGTGCCAGCAGCTTGGAAACCGGGACTAGCGGGACGGGGCAGTACTTC.

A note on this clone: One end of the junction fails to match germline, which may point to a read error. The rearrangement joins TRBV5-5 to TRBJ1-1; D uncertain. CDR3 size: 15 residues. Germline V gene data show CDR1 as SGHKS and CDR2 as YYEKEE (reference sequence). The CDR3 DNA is TGTGCCAGCAGCTCAATCTACTCCATGAACCCTGAAGCTTTCTTT. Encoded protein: CASSSIYSMNPEAFF.

CDR3 region: CASSPYRANQPQHF. In DNA, the CDR3 is TGTGCCAGCAGCCCGTACAGGGCCAATCAGCCCCAGCATTTT. The V call is TRBV5-5, the J call TRBJ1-5; tentatively, D is TRBD1 (6 bases). Trimming pared 4 bases from V and 3 bases from J, leaving 11 bases between. The CDR3 spans 14 residues. Germline-derived CDR1 and CDR2 are SGHKS and YYEKEE (reference sequence).

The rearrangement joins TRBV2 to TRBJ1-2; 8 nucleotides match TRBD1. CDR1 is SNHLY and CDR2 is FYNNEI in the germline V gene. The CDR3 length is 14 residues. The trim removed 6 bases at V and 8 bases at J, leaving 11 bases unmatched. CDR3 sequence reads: CASRSGTGFIGYTF. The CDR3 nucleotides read TGTGCCAGCAGATCCGGGACAGGTTTCATCGGCTACACCTTC.

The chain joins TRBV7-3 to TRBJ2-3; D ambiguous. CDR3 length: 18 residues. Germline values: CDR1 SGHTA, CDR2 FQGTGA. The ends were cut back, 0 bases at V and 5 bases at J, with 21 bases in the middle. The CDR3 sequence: CASSLTPRFGSMGDTQYF. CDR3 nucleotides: TGTGCCAGCAGCTTAACTCCCCGGTTTGGCTCGATGGGAGATACGCAGTATTTT.

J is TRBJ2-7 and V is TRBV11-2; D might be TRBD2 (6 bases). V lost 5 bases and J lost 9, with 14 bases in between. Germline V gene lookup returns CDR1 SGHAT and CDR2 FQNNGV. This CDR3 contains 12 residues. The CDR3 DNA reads TGTGCCAGCAGCCTCGGGGGTAGCATGCAGTACTTC. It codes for CASSLGGSMQYF.

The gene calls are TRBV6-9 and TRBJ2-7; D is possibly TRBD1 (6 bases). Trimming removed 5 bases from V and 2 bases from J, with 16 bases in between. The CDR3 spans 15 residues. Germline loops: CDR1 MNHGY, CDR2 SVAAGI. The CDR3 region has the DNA TGTGCCAGCAGTGAAGCTGACAGGCCTCCCTACGAGCAGTACTTC. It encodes CASSEADRPPYEQYF.

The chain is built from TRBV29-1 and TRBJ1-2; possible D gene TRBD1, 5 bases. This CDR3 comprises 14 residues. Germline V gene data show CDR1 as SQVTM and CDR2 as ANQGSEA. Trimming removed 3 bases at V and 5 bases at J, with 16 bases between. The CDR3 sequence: CSVDGWGGWYGYTF. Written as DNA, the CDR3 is TGCAGCGTTGATGGGTGGGGGGGATGGTATGGCTACACCTTC.

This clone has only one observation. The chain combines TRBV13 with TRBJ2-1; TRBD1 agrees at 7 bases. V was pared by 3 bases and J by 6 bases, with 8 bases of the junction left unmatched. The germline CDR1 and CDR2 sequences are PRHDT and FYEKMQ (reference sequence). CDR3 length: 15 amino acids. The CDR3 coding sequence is TGTGCCAGCAGCTTTCCTAGCCACAGGGGCAATGAGCAGTTCTTC. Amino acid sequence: CASSFPSHRGNEQFF.

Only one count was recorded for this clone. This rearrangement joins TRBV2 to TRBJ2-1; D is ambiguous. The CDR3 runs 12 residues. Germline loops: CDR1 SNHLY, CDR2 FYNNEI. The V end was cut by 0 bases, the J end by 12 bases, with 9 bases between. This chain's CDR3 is CASSEALLLQFF. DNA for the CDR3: TGTGCCAGCAGTGAAGCCCTTCTTTTGCAGTTCTTC.

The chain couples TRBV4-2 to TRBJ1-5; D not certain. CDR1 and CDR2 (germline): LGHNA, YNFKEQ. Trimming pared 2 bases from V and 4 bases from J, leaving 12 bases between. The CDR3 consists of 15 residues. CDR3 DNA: TGTGCCAGCAGCCAAACTCTTCTGGGGAATCAGCCCCAGCATTTT. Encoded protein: CASSQTLLGNQPQHF.

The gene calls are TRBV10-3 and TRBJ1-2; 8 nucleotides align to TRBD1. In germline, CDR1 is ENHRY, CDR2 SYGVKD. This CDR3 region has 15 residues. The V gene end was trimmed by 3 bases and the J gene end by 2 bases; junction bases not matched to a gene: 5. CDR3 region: CAISESRTGNYGYTF. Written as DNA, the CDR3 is TGTGCCATCAGTGAATCCCGGACAGGGAACTATGGCTACACCTTC.

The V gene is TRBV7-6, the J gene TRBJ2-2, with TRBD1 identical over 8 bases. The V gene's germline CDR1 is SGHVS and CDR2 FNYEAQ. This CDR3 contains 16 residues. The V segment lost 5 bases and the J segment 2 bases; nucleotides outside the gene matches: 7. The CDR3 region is CASSHNGQGNTGELFF. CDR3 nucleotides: TGTGCCAGCAGCCACAACGGACAGGGAAACACCGGGGAGCTGTTTTTT.

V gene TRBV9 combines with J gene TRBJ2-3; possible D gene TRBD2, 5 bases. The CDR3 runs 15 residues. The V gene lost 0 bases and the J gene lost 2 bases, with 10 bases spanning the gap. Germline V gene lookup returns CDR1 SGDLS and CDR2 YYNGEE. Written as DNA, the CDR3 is TGTGCCAGCAGCGTAGCTGACTACCCCACAGATACGCAGTATTTT. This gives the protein CASSVADYPTDTQYF.

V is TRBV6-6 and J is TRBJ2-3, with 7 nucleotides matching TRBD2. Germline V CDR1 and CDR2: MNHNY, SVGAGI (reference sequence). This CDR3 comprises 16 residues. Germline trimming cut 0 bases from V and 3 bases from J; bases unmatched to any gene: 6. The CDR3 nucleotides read TGTGCCAGCAGTTACTCGGCGGGAGACTGGACAGATACGCAGTATTTT. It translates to CASSYSAGDWTDTQYF.

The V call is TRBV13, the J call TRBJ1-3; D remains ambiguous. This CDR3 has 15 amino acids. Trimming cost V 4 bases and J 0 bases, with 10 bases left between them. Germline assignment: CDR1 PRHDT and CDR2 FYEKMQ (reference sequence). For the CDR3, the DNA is TGTGCCAGCAGCTCGGGCGGGCTCTCTGGAAACACCATATATTTT. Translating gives CASSSGGLSGNTIYF.

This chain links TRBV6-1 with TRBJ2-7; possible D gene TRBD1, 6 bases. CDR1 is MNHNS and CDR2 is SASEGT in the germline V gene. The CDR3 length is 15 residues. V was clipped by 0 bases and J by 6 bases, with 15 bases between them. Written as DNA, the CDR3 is TGTGCCAGCAGTGAAGCAACAGGGCTAGTCGGCGAGCAGTACTTC. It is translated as CASSEATGLVGEQYF.

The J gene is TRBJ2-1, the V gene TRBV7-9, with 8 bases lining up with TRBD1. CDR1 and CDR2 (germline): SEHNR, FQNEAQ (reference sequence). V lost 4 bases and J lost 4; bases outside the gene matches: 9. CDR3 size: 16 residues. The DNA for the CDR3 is TGTGCCAGCAGCTATGACAGGGGAGACCTATACAATGAGCAGTTCTTC. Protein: CASSYDRGDLYNEQFF.

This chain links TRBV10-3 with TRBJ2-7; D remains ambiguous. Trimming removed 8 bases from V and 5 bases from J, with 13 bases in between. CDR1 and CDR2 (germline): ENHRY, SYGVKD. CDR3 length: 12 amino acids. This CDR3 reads CAISLEEHEQYF. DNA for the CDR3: TGTGCCATCTCGCTAGAGGAGCACGAGCAGTACTTC.

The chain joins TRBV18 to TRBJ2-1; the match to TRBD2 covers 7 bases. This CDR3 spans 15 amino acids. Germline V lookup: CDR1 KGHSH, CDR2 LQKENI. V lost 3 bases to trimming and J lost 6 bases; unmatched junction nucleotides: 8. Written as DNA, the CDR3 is TGTGCCAGCTCACCGACACCGGCGGGGGTCAATGAGCAGTTCTTC. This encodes CASSPTPAGVNEQFF.

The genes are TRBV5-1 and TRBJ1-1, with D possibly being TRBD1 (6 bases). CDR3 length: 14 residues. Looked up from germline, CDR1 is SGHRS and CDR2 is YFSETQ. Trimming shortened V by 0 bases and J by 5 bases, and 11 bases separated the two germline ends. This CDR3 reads CASSLVMGATEAFF. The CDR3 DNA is TGCGCCAGCAGCTTGGTGATGGGGGCTACTGAAGCTTTCTTT.

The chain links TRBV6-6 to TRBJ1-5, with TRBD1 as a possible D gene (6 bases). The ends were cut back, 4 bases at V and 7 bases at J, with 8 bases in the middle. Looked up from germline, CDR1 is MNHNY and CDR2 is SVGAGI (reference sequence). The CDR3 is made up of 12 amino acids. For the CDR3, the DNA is TGTGCCAGCAGTTTGGGGGGCCAGCCCCAGCATTTT. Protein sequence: CASSLGGQPQHF.

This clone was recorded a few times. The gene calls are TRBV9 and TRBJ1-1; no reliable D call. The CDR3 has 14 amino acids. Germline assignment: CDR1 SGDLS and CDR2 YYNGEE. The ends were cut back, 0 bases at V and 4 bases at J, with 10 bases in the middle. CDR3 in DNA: TGTGCCAGCAGCGTAGTGTCAAAGGCCACTGAAGCTTTCTTT. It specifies CASSVVSKATEAFF.